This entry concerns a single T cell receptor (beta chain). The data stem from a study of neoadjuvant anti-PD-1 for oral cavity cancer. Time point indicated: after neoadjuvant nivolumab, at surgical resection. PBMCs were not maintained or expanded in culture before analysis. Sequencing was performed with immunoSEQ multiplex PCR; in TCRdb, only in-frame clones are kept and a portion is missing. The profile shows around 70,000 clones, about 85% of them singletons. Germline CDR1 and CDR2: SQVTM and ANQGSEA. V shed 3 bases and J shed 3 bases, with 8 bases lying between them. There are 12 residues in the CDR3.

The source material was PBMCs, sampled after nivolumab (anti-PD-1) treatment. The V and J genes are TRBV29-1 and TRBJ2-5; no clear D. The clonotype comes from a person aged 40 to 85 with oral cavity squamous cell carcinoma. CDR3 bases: TGCAGCGTTGATGGACCTAAAGAGACCCAGTACTTC. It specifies CSVDGPKETQYF.